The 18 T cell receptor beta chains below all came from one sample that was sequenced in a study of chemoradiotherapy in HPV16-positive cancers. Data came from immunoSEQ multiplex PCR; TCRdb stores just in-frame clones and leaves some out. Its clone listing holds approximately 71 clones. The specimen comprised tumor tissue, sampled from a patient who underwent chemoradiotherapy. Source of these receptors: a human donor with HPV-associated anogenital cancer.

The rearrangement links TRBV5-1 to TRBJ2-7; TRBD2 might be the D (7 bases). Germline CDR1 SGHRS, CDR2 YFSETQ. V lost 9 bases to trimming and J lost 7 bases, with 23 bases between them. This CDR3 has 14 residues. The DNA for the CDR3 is TGCGCCACCGCGGACACGGGGGGCGCAGGTGAGCAGTACTTC. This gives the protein CATADTGGAGEQYF.

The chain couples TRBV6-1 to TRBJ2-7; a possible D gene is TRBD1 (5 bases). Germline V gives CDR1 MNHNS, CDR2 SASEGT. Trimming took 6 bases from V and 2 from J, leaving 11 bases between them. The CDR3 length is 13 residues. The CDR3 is CASRTTRAYEQYF. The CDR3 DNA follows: TGTGCCAGCAGGACAACCAGGGCCTACGAGCAGTACTTC.

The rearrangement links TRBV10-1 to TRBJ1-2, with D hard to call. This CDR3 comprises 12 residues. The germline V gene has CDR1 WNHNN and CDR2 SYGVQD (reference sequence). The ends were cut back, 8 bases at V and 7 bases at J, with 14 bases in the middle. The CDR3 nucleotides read TGCGCCAGCTGTGGCCGGGGTCCTGGCTACACCTTC. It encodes CASCGRGPGYTF.

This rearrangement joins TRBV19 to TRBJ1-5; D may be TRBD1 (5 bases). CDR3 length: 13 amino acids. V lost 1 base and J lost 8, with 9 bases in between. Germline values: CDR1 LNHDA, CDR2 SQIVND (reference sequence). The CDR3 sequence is CASSIGGVEPQHF. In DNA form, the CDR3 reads TGTGCCAGTAGTATAGGAGGGGTAGAGCCCCAGCATTTT.

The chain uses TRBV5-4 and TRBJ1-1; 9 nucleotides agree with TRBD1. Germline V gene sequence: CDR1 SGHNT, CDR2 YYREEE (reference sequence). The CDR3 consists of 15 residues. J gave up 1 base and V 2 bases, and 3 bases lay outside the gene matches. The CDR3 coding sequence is TGTGCCAGCAGCTTCCGGGACAGGGCGAACACTGAAGCTTTCTTT. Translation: CASSFRDRANTEAFF.

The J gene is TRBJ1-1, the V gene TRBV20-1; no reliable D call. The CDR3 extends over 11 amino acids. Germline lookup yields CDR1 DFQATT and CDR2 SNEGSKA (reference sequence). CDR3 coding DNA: TGCAGCAGCCGCGCGGAGACTGAAGCTTTCTTT. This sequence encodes CSSRAETEAFF.

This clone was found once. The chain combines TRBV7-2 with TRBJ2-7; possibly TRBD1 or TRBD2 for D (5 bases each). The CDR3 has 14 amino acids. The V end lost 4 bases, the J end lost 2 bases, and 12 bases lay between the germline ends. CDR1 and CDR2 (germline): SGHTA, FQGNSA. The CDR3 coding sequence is TGTGCCAGCAGCTCCGGGACGGCCCCCTACGAGCAGTACTTC. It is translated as CASSSGTAPYEQYF.

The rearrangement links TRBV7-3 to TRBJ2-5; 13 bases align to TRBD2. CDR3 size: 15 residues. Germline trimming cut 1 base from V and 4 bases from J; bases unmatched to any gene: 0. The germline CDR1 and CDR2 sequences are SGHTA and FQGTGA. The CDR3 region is CASSLRTSGRETQYF. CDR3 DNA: TGTGCCAGCAGCTTAAGGACTAGCGGGAGAGAGACCCAGTACTTC.

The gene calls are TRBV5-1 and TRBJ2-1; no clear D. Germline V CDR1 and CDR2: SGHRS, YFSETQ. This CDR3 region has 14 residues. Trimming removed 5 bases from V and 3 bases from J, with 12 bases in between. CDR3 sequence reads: CASRGSGNYNEQFF. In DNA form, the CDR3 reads TGCGCCAGCAGAGGTAGTGGCAACTACAATGAGCAGTTCTTC.

The CDR3 sequence: CASSGELTNIQYF. The CDR3 DNA reads TGTGCCAGCAGCGGGGAGTTAACCAACATTCAGTACTTC. The V call is TRBV5-4, the J call TRBJ2-4; possibly TRBD2 for D (5 bases). The CDR3 is 13 residues long. From germline, CDR1 is SGHNT and CDR2 YYREEE (reference sequence). The V end lost 4 bases, the J end lost 7 bases, and 12 bases lay between the germline ends.

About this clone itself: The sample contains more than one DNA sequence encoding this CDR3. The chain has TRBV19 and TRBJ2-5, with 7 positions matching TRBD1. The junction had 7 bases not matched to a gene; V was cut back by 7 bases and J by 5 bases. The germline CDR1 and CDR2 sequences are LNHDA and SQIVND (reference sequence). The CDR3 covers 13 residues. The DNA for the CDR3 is TGTGCCAGTAAGGGGGCAGGGGGTGAGACCCAGTACTTC. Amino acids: CASKGAGGETQYF.

The CDR3 is CASSEPQSRANVLTF. The CDR3 nucleotides are TGCGCCAGCAGCGAACCACAAAGTCGGGCCAACGTCCTGACTTTC. The chain links TRBV4-1 to TRBJ2-6, with unresolved D. In germline, CDR1 is MGHRA, CDR2 YSYEKL. V was shortened by 5 bases and J by 5 bases, with 13 bases between the two germline ends. The CDR3 is 15 residues long.

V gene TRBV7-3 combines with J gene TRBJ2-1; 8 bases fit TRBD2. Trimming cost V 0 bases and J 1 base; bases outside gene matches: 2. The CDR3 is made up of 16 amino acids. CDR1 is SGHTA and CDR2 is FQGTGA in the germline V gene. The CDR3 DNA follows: TGTGCCAGCAGCTTAACGCGGGAGGCTTCCTACAATGAGCAGTTCTTC. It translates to CASSLTREASYNEQFF.

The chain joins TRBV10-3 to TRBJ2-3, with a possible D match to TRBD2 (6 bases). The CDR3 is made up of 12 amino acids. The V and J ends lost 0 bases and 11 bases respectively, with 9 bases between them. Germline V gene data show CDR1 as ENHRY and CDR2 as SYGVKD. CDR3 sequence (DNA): TGTGCCATCAGTGAGTCGGGGGGTTTGCAGTATTTT. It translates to CAISESGGLQYF.

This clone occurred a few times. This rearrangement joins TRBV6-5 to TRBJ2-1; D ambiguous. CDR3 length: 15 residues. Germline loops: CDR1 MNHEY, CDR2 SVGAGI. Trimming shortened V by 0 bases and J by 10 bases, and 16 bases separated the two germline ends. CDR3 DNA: TGTGCCAGCAGTTACTCCTCTGTGACCCCTAGAGAGCAGTTCTTC. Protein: CASSYSSVTPREQFF.

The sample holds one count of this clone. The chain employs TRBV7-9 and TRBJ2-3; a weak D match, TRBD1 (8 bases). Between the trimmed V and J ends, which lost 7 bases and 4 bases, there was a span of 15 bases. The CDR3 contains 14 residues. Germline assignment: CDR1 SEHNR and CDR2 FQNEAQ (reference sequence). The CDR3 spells CASTAGTGPDTQYF. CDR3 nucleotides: TGTGCCAGCACAGCGGGGACAGGCCCAGATACGCAGTATTTT.

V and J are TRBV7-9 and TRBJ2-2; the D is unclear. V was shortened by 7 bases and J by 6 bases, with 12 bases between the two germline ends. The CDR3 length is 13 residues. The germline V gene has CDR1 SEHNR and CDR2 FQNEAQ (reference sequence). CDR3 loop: CASTSTLPGELFF. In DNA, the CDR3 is TGTGCCAGCACCTCGACTCTTCCCGGGGAGCTGTTTTTT.

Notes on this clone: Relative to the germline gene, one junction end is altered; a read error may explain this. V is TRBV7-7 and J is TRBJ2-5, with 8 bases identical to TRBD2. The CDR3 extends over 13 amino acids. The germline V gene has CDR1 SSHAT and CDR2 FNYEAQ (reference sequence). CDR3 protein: CASSLTGGETQYF. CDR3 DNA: TGTGCTAGCAGCCTAACGGGAGGGGAGACCCAGTACTTC.